A selection of T cell receptor beta chains follows, all from one sample in a study of T cells after yellow fever vaccination. TCRdb reprocessed the 5' RACE reads via MiXCR and lists one record per CDR3 protein. Of 13,000 or so distinct CDR3 sequences listed, about 5.3% were seen once; the top ten hold roughly 48%. The sample was PBMCs, either bulk or a sorted T-cell subset (CD4+, CD8+, memory, or dextramer-sorted; not recorded which), taken 45 days after the yellow fever booster vaccination. These receptors originate from a man aged 25 to 40 who received the YFV17D yellow fever vaccine. CDR3s leave out the opening cysteine and the closing phenylalanine or tryptophan. The order of the fields is V gene, D gene, CDR3 protein. A D gene is named only where the DNA matches it firmly.

V gene: TRBV5-4
D gene: TRBD2
CDR3 protein: ASSFLAGSGELF

V gene: TRBV7-2
D gene: -
CDR3 protein: ASSSTLTHYEQY

V gene: TRBV5-6
D gene: -
CDR3 protein: ASSLALRGGTGELF

V gene: TRBV21-1
D gene: -
CDR3 protein: ASSKDGTGWLSGANVLT

V gene: TRBV7-8
D gene: -
CDR3 protein: ASSLGVSYNEQF

V gene: TRBV20-1
D gene: -
CDR3 protein: SAERTTRGEQF

V gene: TRBV12-3/TRBV12-4
D gene: -
CDR3 protein: ASSLTGRRWETQY

V gene: TRBV6-5
D gene: -
CDR3 protein: ASSLSTMGTDTQY

V gene: TRBV4-3
D gene: TRBD1
CDR3 protein: ASSQLGTGYGYT

V gene: TRBV7-8
D gene: -
CDR3 protein: ASSARQTVLSYNEQF

V gene: TRBV5-4
D gene: -
CDR3 protein: ASSLVYGIMNTEAF

V gene: TRBV3-1
D gene: -
CDR3 protein: ASSQDPSGTSSRRTQY

V gene: TRBV12-3/TRBV12-4
D gene: -
CDR3 protein: ASSFRELEQF

V gene: TRBV7-2
D gene: -
CDR3 protein: ASSLGGGFPAQY

V gene: TRBV20-1
D gene: -
CDR3 protein: SARDTASSYEQY

V gene: TRBV7-8
D gene: -
CDR3 protein: ASSSIRWETDTQY

V gene: TRBV12-3/TRBV12-4
D gene: -
CDR3 protein: ASRVGETQY

V gene: TRBV19
D gene: TRBD1
CDR3 protein: ASSIPTGAGANVLT

V gene: TRBV6-1
D gene: -
CDR3 protein: ASSVHRVSVGELF

V gene: TRBV28
D gene: TRBD1
CDR3 protein: ASSWTGLLGQPQH

V gene: TRBV6-5
D gene: -
CDR3 protein: ASSSQGKTQY

V gene: TRBV24-1
D gene: TRBD1
CDR3 protein: ATILQGSNTGELF

V gene: TRBV29-1
D gene: TRBD2
CDR3 protein: SAPRLAGGPRETQY

V gene: TRBV12-3/TRBV12-4
D gene: TRBD1
CDR3 protein: ASSLTGGAGELF

V gene: TRBV7-9
D gene: -
CDR3 protein: ASSLGESMNSPLH

V gene: TRBV4-3
D gene: -
CDR3 protein: ASSQALDDRAPYEQY

V gene: TRBV20-1
D gene: -
CDR3 protein: SARGQAPDWGWPQH

V gene: TRBV5-4
D gene: -
CDR3 protein: ASSLGAGPNNEQF

V gene: TRBV6-2/TRBV6-3
D gene: -
CDR3 protein: ASSNYMGRSGGNIQY

V gene: TRBV6-2/TRBV6-3
D gene: -
CDR3 protein: ASSRLVDEQY

V gene: TRBV6-1
D gene: TRBD2
CDR3 protein: ASTLRPSGGYNEQF

V gene: TRBV12-3/TRBV12-4
D gene: -
CDR3 protein: ASSLGRLSGNTIY

V gene: TRBV27
D gene: TRBD2
CDR3 protein: ASSSTGGSIYEQY

V gene: TRBV5-6
D gene: -
CDR3 protein: ASGPGRLLYNEQF

V gene: TRBV29-1
D gene: TRBD2
CDR3 protein: SVDVAGEDEQF

V gene: TRBV20-1
D gene: TRBD2
CDR3 protein: SARDLAGAYEQY

V gene: TRBV20-1
D gene: -
CDR3 protein: SAREVVRSMNTEAF

V gene: TRBV4-2
D gene: TRBD2
CDR3 protein: ASSPQGPGLAGFSSYNEQF

V gene: TRBV18
D gene: TRBD2
CDR3 protein: ASSPPGRLAGYNEQF

V gene: TRBV20-1
D gene: -
CDR3 protein: SARRDTGNQPQH

V gene: TRBV20-1
D gene: TRBD2
CDR3 protein: SLGPFLAGGGETQY

V gene: TRBV3-1
D gene: -
CDR3 protein: ASSQEGSWEQDEQY

V gene: TRBV12-3/TRBV12-4
D gene: -
CDR3 protein: ASSRIGELF

V gene: TRBV29-1
D gene: -
CDR3 protein: SVEDGGLSYGYT